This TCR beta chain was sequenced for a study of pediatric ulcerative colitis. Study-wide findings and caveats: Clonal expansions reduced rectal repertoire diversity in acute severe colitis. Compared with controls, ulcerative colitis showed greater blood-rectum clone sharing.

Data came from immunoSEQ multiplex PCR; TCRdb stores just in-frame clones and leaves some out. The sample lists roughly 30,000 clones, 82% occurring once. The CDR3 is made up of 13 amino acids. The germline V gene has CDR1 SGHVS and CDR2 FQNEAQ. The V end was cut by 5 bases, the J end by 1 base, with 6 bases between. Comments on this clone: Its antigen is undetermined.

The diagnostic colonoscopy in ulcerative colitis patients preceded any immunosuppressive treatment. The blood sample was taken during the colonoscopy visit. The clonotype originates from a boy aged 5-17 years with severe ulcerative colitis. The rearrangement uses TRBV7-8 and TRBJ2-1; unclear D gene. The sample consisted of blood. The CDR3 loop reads CASSAGSYNEQFF. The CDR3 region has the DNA TGTGCCAGCAGCGCCGGGTCCTACAATGAGCAGTTCTTC.